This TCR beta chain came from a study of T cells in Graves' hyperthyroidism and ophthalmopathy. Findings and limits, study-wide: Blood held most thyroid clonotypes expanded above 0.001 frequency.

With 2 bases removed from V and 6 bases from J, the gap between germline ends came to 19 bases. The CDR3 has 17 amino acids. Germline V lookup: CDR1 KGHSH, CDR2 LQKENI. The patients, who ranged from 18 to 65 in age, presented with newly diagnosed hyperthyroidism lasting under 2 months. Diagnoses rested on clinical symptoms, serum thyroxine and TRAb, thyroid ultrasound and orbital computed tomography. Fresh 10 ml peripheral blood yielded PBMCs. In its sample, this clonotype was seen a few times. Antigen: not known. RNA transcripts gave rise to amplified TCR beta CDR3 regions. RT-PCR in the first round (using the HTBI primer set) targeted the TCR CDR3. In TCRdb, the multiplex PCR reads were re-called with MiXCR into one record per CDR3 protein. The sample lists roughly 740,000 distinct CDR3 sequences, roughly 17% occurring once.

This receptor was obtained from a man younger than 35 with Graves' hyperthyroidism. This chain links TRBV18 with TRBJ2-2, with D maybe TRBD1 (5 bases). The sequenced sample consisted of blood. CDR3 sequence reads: CASSPIERRDSSGELFF. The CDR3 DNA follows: TGTGCCAGCTCACCAATCGAGCGCAGGGATAGTTCCGGGGAGCTGTTTTTT.